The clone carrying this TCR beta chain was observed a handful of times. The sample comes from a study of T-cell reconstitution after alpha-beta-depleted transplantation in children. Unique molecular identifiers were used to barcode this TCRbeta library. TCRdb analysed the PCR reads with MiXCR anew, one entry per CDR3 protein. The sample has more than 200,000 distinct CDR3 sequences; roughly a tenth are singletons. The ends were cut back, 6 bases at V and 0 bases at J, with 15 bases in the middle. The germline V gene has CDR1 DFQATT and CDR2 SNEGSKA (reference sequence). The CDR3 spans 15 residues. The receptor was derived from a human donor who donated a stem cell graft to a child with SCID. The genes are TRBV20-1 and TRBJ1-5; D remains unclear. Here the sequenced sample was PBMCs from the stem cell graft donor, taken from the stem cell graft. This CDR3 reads CSAKRGGISNQPQHF. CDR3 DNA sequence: TGCAGTGCAAAACGGGGTGGGATTAGCAATCAGCCCCAGCATTTT.